This entry lists 18 T cell receptor beta chains sequenced from one sample in a study of blood T cell repertoires in COVID-19. Profiling relied on immunoSEQ multiplex PCR, and the TCRdb table lists in-frame clones only, not all of them. The table lists hundreds of thousands of clones, 86% of them singletons. Material for sequencing was peripheral blood. These TCRs come from a woman between 70 and 85 years old with COVID-19, enrolled during active disease.

The sample holds a few counts of this clone. This rearrangement joins TRBV3-1 (or the pseudogene TRBV3-2) to TRBJ2-1, with D maybe TRBD1 (5 bases). V lost 2 bases and J lost 7, with 9 bases in between. The length of the CDR3 is 13 residues. CDR1 and CDR2 from the germline V gene are LGHDT and YNNKEL (reference sequence). The CDR3 bases are TGTGCCAGCAGCCAAATAGACAGTAATGAGCAGTTCTTC. This translates into CASSQIDSNEQFF.

The V call is TRBV2, the J call TRBJ1-1; a possible D gene is TRBD1 (5 bases). V gave up 8 bases and J gave up 4 bases, with 14 bases separating them. The germline CDR1 and CDR2 sequences are SNHLY and FYNNEI. The CDR3 has 13 residues. The CDR3 sequence: CASQQVLVTEAFF. The CDR3 nucleotides read TGTGCCAGCCAACAGGTATTGGTCACTGAAGCTTTCTTT.

The chain links TRBV19 to TRBJ2-5; 9 nucleotides align to TRBD1. The CDR3 loop spans 14 amino acids. The V gene's germline CDR1 is LNHDA and CDR2 SQIVND (reference sequence). V lost 10 bases and J lost 0; bases outside the gene matches: 6. The CDR3 region is CATKQGAYQETQYF. The CDR3 nucleotides are TGTGCCACCAAACAGGGGGCCTACCAAGAGACCCAGTACTTC. Full variable domain (outside the CDR3, taken from reference TRBV19 and TRBJ2-5): DGGITQSPKYLFRKEGQNVTLSCEQNLNHDAMYWYRQDPGQGLRLIYYSQIVNDFQKGDIAEGYSVSREKKESFPLTVTSAQKNPTAFYLCATKQGAYQETQYFGPGTRLLVL.

The rearrangement joins TRBV5-1 to TRBJ2-5; D is perhaps TRBD2 (6 bases). Trimming pared 0 bases from V and 2 bases from J, leaving 17 bases between. The V gene's germline CDR1 is SGHRS and CDR2 YFSETQ. There are 17 residues in the CDR3. The chain's CDR3 is CASSLASLSAGQETQYF. CDR3 DNA sequence: TGCGCCAGCAGCTTGGCCAGTCTGTCGGCGGGGCAAGAGACCCAGTACTTC.

The CDR3 sequence is CASSQETTGGTNEQFF. As DNA, the CDR3 is TGCGCCAGCAGCCAAGAAACCACCGGGGGGACGAATGAGCAGTTCTTC. The rearrangement joins TRBV4-3 to TRBJ2-1, with TRBD2 matching 7 bases. The ends lost 0 bases at V and 7 bases at J; junction bases unmatched: 9. Germline CDR1 and CDR2: LGHNA and YSLEER. The CDR3 has 16 amino acids.

Remarks on this clone: The sample holds other DNA sequences that translate to the same CDR3. The gene calls are TRBV27 and TRBJ2-1; 8 bases are a match to TRBD1. The germline V gene encodes CDR1 MNHEY and CDR2 SMNVEV (reference sequence). V was pared by 6 bases and J by 1 base, with 2 bases of the junction left unmatched. The CDR3 contains 14 residues. The CDR3 DNA reads TGTGCCAGCAGCCGACAGGGGTCCTACAATGAGCAGTTCTTC. This translates into CASSRQGSYNEQFF.

The V and J genes are TRBV18 and TRBJ2-3; TRBD2 matches at 12 bases. Trimming at V came to 0 bases and at J to 3 bases, leaving 4 bases not matched to a gene. Per germline, CDR1 KGHSH and CDR2 LQKENI. There are 17 residues in the CDR3. The chain's CDR3 is CASSPPTSGGMTDTQYF. For the CDR3, the DNA is TGTGCCAGCTCACCACCGACTAGCGGGGGTATGACAGATACGCAGTATTTT.

The rearrangement uses TRBV30 and TRBJ2-5, with 12 bases aligning to TRBD1. This CDR3 contains 20 residues. J lost 4 bases, V lost 3 bases, and 21 bases had no gene match. The germline gives CDR1 GTSNPN, CDR2 SVGIG (reference sequence). CDR3 nucleotide sequence: TGTGCCTGGAGGGCAGACAGGATCCTGTGGGGACAGGGGGCCCGAGAGACCCAGTACTTC. It is translated as CAWRADRILWGQGARETQYF.

This sequence joins TRBV4-1 and TRBJ1-4; perhaps TRBD1 as D (6 bases). The CDR3 is 14 residues long. Looked up from germline, CDR1 is MGHRA and CDR2 is YSYEKL. V was cut by 2 bases and J by 8 bases, with 12 bases left in between. CDR3: CASSQTGLDEKLFF. DNA for the CDR3: TGCGCCAGCAGCCAAACAGGGCTAGACGAAAAACTGTTTTTT.

In regard to this clone: Different DNA sequences within this sample yield the same CDR3. The V call is TRBV5-1, the J call TRBJ1-1; the match to TRBD1 covers 8 bases. The germline CDR1 and CDR2 sequences are SGHRS and YFSETQ. The CDR3 covers 16 residues. J gave up 5 bases and V 0 bases, and 9 bases lay outside the gene matches. The CDR3 loop reads CASSLAGTGGGTEAFF. The CDR3 DNA is TGCGCCAGCAGCTTGGCCGGGACAGGCGGAGGGACTGAAGCTTTCTTT. Full variable domain (outside the CDR3, taken from reference TRBV5-1 and TRBJ1-1): KAGVTQTPRYLIKTRGQQVTLSCSPISGHRSVSWYQQTPGQGLQFLFEYFSETQRNKGNFPGRFSGRQFSNSRSEMNVSTLELGDSALYLCASSLAGTGGGTEAFFGQGTRLTVV.

The chain joins TRBV6-1 to TRBJ1-6; D possibly corresponds to TRBD1 (5 bases). The CDR3 spans 14 residues. Trimming took 2 bases from V and 10 from J, leaving 12 bases between them. Germline V gives CDR1 MNHNS, CDR2 SASEGT. The CDR3 sequence is CASSENRSKSPLHF. In DNA form, the CDR3 reads TGTGCCAGCAGTGAAAACAGGTCCAAATCACCCCTCCACTTT.

The chain joins TRBV5-6 to TRBJ1-2; D gene unclear. Trimming took 7 bases from V and 4 from J, leaving 20 bases between them. There are 15 residues in the CDR3. Germline V lookup: CDR1 SGHDT, CDR2 YYEEEE. CDR3 in amino acids: CASSLSTGMPYGYTF. CDR3 DNA: TGTGCCAGCTCCTTAAGCACGGGAATGCCCTATGGCTACACCTTC. The full variable domain, completed using reference TRBV5-6 and TRBJ1-2, is DAGVTQSPTHLIKTRGQQVTLRCSPKSGHDTVSWYQQALGQGPQFIFQYYEEEERQRGNFPDRFSGHQFPNYSSELNVNALLLGDSALYLCASSLSTGMPYGYTFGSGTRLTVV.

The CDR3 region is CAGLQGMHEQYF. DNA of the CDR3: TGTGCCGGACTACAGGGGATGCACGAGCAGTACTTC. The V and J genes are TRBV30 and TRBJ2-7; tentatively, D is TRBD1 (7 bases). Germline V CDR1 and CDR2: GTSNPN, SVGIG (reference sequence). The CDR3 runs 12 residues. Trimming left V 8 bases short and J 5 bases short, with 16 bases between.

This clone was detected only once. The chain recombines TRBV13 with TRBJ2-1; 7 positions match TRBD1. This CDR3 is 15 amino acids long. The V gene's germline CDR1 is PRHDT and CDR2 FYEKMQ (reference sequence). V shed 7 bases, J shed 10 bases, and the junction held 16 bases outside the gene matches. For the CDR3, the DNA is TGTGCCAGCACAGCCCGGTCGGGAACGACAGGGGAGCAGTTCTTC. This encodes CASTARSGTTGEQFF.

This chain links TRBV30 with TRBJ2-7, with a weak D call TRBD2 (6 bases). Germline V lookup: CDR1 GTSNPN, CDR2 SVGIG (reference sequence). The CDR3 has 13 amino acids. Trimming removed 2 bases from V and 7 bases from J, with 15 bases in between. The CDR3 DNA reads TGTGCCTGGAGTTCACAACTAGCAGGAGAGCAGTACTTC. Translating gives CAWSSQLAGEQYF.

This chain links TRBV24-1 with TRBJ2-7; 7 bases line up with TRBD2. The junction had 10 bases not matched to a gene; V was cut back by 4 bases and J by 8 bases. The length of the CDR3 is 14 residues. In germline, CDR1 is KGHDR, CDR2 SFDVKD. The chain's CDR3 is CATSDSREASKQYF. CDR3 coding DNA: TGTGCCACCAGTGACTCTCGGGAGGCGTCTAAGCAGTACTTC.

The chain links TRBV10-3 to TRBJ1-4; D gene uncertain. The CDR3 has 14 residues. V was trimmed by 5 bases and J by 0 bases, leaving 7 bases between them. The germline V gene has CDR1 ENHRY and CDR2 SYGVKD. CDR3 sequence: CAISITATNEKLFF. The CDR3 nucleotides are TGTGCCATCAGTATCACTGCAACTAATGAAAAACTGTTTTTT.

The chain links TRBV18 to TRBJ2-5; D is perhaps TRBD2 (5 bases). Germline values: CDR1 KGHSH, CDR2 LQKENI. Trimming left V 0 bases short and J 6 bases short, with 14 bases between. The CDR3 is 15 residues long. CDR3 bases: TGTGCCAGCTCACCACCGATCGGGGAGTTTAAGACCCAGTACTTC. Translated, it gives CASSPPIGEFKTQYF.